The subject of this entry is one T cell receptor (beta chain). Its antigen is unidentified. The sample belongs to a study of post-analysis software for immune sequencing data. Study at large: The courses of disease that were included comprised relapsing-remitting, secondary progressive and progressive-relapsing multiple sclerosis.

Study observations and caveats: Controls showed lower frequencies than patients for roughly 5 TRBV segments, and TRBV5-6, TRBV5-1 and TRBV20-1 were among these. Normalized Chao1 diversity was significantly reduced in patients versus controls.

The CDR3 is 15 amino acids. V was clipped by 1 base and J by 6 bases, with 15 bases between them. Germline CDR1 is SGHTA and CDR2 is FQGTGA. The authors incorporated unique molecular identifiers into the TCR beta cDNA libraries. Via MiXCR, TCRdb re-called the PCR reads, giving one row per CDR3 protein. The table includes about 260,000 distinct CDR3 sequences, 35% to 40% detected once. The sample comprised blood. The chain links TRBV7-3 to TRBJ1-2; D unclear. This TCR was sampled from a girl between 10 and 17 years old with multiple sclerosis. CDR3 loop: CASSLRPGDLDGYTF. CDR3 nucleotide sequence: TGTGCCAGCAGCTTAAGACCAGGAGACCTGGATGGCTACACCTTC.